Listed here are 26 T cell receptor beta chains from one sample, sequenced in a study of T cells in tumors and immune-related adverse events. The protocol was immunoSEQ multiplex PCR, while the TCRdb copy is restricted to in-frame clones and leaves out a portion. The table records some 11,000 clones, 85% to 95% of them present only once. Material: lymph node tissue, obtained from a patient treated with anti-PD-1 therapy. These receptors all stem from a female donor with metastatic renal cell carcinoma.

The rearrangement links TRBV5-1 to TRBJ1-1; 8 bases match TRBD1. This CDR3 region has 16 residues. Germline V gene lookup returns CDR1 SGHRS and CDR2 YFSETQ. V lost 2 bases, J lost 0 bases, and 6 bases stayed unmatched. This CDR3 reads CASSLSGGGMNTEAFF. CDR3 nucleotides: TGCGCCAGCAGCTTATCAGGGGGCGGGATGAACACTGAAGCTTTCTTT.

The chain has TRBV9 and TRBJ2-3, with TRBD2 matching over 9 bases. The CDR3 runs 16 residues. V dropped 0 bases and J dropped 4; count of bases not matched to a gene: 6. Per germline, CDR1 SGDLS and CDR2 YYNGEE. The CDR3 region is CASSVDGGRGADTQYF. CDR3 nucleotides: TGTGCCAGCAGCGTAGACGGCGGGAGGGGGGCAGATACGCAGTATTTT.

Only one count was recorded for this clone. This rearrangement joins TRBV5-6 to TRBJ2-7; 7 nucleotides align to TRBD2. The germline CDR1 and CDR2 sequences are SGHDT and YYEEEE. The ends lost 2 bases at V and 2 bases at J; junction bases unmatched: 7. CDR3 length: 15 amino acids. This chain's CDR3 is CASSLGLVVTYEQYF. The CDR3 DNA reads as TGTGCCAGCAGCTTAGGACTAGTAGTTACCTACGAGCAGTACTTC.

V and J are TRBV14 and TRBJ1-2, with D tentatively TRBD1 (5 bases). The V end was cut by 4 bases, the J end by 1 base, with 10 bases between. The CDR3 spans 14 residues. Germline V gene sequence: CDR1 SGHDN, CDR2 FVKESK. The chain's CDR3 is CASSLGGNNYGYTF. CDR3 coding DNA: TGTGCCAGCAGCCTGGGGGGAAATAACTATGGCTACACCTTC.

In DNA, the CDR3 is TGCAGCGTTGAGGGGGGATATACTGAAGCTTTCTTT. Protein product: CSVEGGYTEAFF. The chain recombines TRBV29-1 with TRBJ1-1; tentative D call: TRBD1 (5 bases). The length of the CDR3 is 12 residues. Deletions cut 3 bases from V and 5 bases from J, with 10 bases between. Looked up from germline, CDR1 is SQVTM and CDR2 is ANQGSEA.

V and J are TRBV10-1 and TRBJ2-3, with TRBD2 matching 12 bases. V shed 3 bases and J 6 bases; nucleotides not matched to a gene: 16. This CDR3 comprises 19 residues. CDR1 and CDR2 from the germline V gene are WNHNN and SYGVQD (reference sequence). CDR3 bases: TGCGCCAGCAGTGACCGGCTAGCGGGGGGGAGCTCCTACTCCGATACGCAGTATTTT. Translating gives CASSDRLAGGSSYSDTQYF.

V is TRBV11-3 and J is TRBJ2-5, with 9 bases fitting TRBD2. Germline assignment: CDR1 SGHNT and CDR2 YENEEA. The V gene end was trimmed by 4 bases and the J gene end by 4 bases; junction bases not matched to a gene: 19. This CDR3 comprises 19 residues. The CDR3 region is CASSSPWGSGSGVGETQYF. As DNA, the CDR3 is TGTGCCAGCAGCTCCCCCTGGGGTAGCGGGAGCGGGGTTGGAGAGACCCAGTACTTC.

This chain links TRBV4-1 with TRBJ1-3; D call uncertain. Trimming removed 0 bases at V and 4 bases at J, with 10 bases between. The CDR3 is 15 residues long. Germline V gene lookup returns CDR1 MGHRA and CDR2 YSYEKL. The chain's CDR3 is CASSQDPGRGNTIYF. The DNA of the CDR3 is TGCGCCAGCAGCCAAGATCCGGGCAGAGGAAACACCATATATTTT.

This rearrangement joins TRBV19 to TRBJ1-4; TRBD1 matches at 7 bases. With 7 bases clipped from V and 0 bases from J, the junction kept 8 bases outside the gene matches. The CDR3 spans 16 residues. Germline assignment: CDR1 LNHDA and CDR2 SQIVND (reference sequence). CDR3 nucleotide sequence: TGTGCCAGTACCCCACAGGGGCGAGCAACTAATGAAAAACTGTTTTTT. It codes for CASTPQGRATNEKLFF.

The chain is built from TRBV6-6 and TRBJ1-2; D remains ambiguous. The ends were cut back, 6 bases at V and 3 bases at J, with 5 bases in the middle. The CDR3 has 11 residues. Germline V gene lookup returns CDR1 MNHNY and CDR2 SVGAGI (reference sequence). In DNA form, the CDR3 reads TGTGCCAGCAGCGGAGACTATGGCTACACCTTC. This encodes CASSGDYGYTF.

This rearrangement joins TRBV25-1 to TRBJ1-1, with unresolved D. Germline assignment: CDR1 MGHDK and CDR2 SYGVNS. Trimming shortened V by 4 bases and J by 4 bases, and 10 bases separated the two germline ends. The CDR3 extends over 13 amino acids. The CDR3: CASSGVFGTEAFF. Here the CDR3 DNA reads TGTGCCAGCAGTGGGGTTTTCGGCACTGAAGCTTTCTTT. Together with reference TRBV25-1 and TRBJ1-1, the CDR3 gives the full variable domain: EADIYQTPRYLVIGTGKKITLECSQTMGHDKMYWYQQDPGMELHLIHYSYGVNSTEKGDLSSESTVSRIRTEHFPLTLESARPSHTSQYLCASSGVFGTEAFFGQGTRLTVV.

The chain has TRBV7-9 and TRBJ1-1, with 7 nucleotides matching TRBD1. Per the germline V gene, CDR1 is SEHNR and CDR2 is FQNEAQ (reference sequence). The CDR3 sequence is 15 residues long. The junction had 6 bases not matched to a gene; V was cut back by 4 bases and J by 1 base. The CDR3 nucleotides read TGTGCCAGCAGCTATAGGACAGGAGGGAACACTGAAGCTTTCTTT. This sequence encodes CASSYRTGGNTEAFF.

This clone occurred once. V is TRBV10-1 and J is TRBJ1-1; tentative D call: TRBD1 (6 bases). Between the trimmed V and J ends, which lost 6 bases and 4 bases, there was a span of 15 bases. CDR3 length equals 14 residues. Germline CDR1 WNHNN, CDR2 SYGVQD (reference sequence). The CDR3 here is CASSPQGVGTEAFF. CDR3 in DNA: TGCGCCAGCAGCCCACAGGGCGTCGGCACTGAAGCTTTCTTT.

DNA for the CDR3: TGTGCCAGCAGCGTCGGGGGGGCCTTAGATACGCAGTATTTT. The encoded protein is CASSVGGALDTQYF. The rearrangement links TRBV5-4 to TRBJ2-3, with TRBD2 matching over 8 bases. Unmatched junction bases numbered 6, after V lost 4 bases and J lost 5 bases. This CDR3 is built from 14 residues. CDR1 is SGHNT and CDR2 is YYREEE in the germline V gene (reference sequence).

The genes are TRBV5-6 and TRBJ1-3; D perhaps matches TRBD1 (5 bases). The length of the CDR3 is 17 residues. Trimming removed 4 bases from V and 0 bases from J, with 17 bases in between. Germline values: CDR1 SGHDT, CDR2 YYEEEE. The CDR3 spells CASSPQGFGSSGNTIYF. The CDR3 nucleotides are TGTGCCAGCAGCCCGCAGGGATTTGGCTCCTCTGGAAACACCATATATTTT.

The rearrangement links TRBV11-1 to TRBJ2-3; 7 positions match TRBD1. J lost 5 bases, V lost 5 bases, and 4 bases had no gene match. This CDR3 has 13 residues. Germline assignment: CDR1 SGHAT and CDR2 FQDESV (reference sequence). The CDR3 sequence is CASSLRDRDTQYF. CDR3 nucleotides: TGTGCCAGCAGCCTAAGGGACAGAGATACGCAGTATTTT. The entire variable domain, with the rest obtained from reference TRBV11-1 and TRBJ2-3, is as follows: EAEVAQSPRYKITEKSQAVAFWCDPISGHATLYWYRQILGQGPELLVQFQDESVVDDSQLPKDRFSAERLKGVDSTLKIQPAELGDSAMYLCASSLRDRDTQYFGPGTRLTVL.

This sequence joins TRBV5-4 and TRBJ2-1, with D possibly TRBD2 on 6 matching bases. Germline V gene sequence: CDR1 SGHNT, CDR2 YYREEE (reference sequence). The CDR3 has 15 amino acids. V lost 2 bases, J lost 0 bases, and 9 bases lay in between. In DNA form, the CDR3 reads TGTGCCAGCAGCTTACCCGGGAGCTCCTACAATGAGCAGTTCTTC. Translating it yields CASSLPGSSYNEQFF.

The rearrangement links TRBV6-6 to TRBJ1-5, with D possibly TRBD1 on 6 matching bases. Germline V gene lookup returns CDR1 MNHNY and CDR2 SVGAGI (reference sequence). The germline V and J ends were trimmed by 7 bases and 9 bases, with 22 bases remaining between them. The CDR3 is 15 residues long. CDR3 in amino acids: CASKGLGGPEAPQHF. In nucleotides, the CDR3 is TGTGCCAGCAAGGGCCTGGGGGGGCCAGAGGCGCCCCAGCATTTT.

This chain connects TRBV19 to TRBJ2-2; 10 bases line up with TRBD1. The CDR3 runs to 17 residues. J gave up 0 bases and V 2 bases, and 3 bases lay outside the gene matches. Germline V gene data show CDR1 as LNHDA and CDR2 as SQIVND (reference sequence). CDR3 nucleotide sequence: TGTGCCAGTAGTATAATGGGACAGGGGCCGAACACCGGGGAGCTGTTTTTT. Translating gives CASSIMGQGPNTGELFF.

The gene calls are TRBV7-2 and TRBJ1-2; a possible D gene is TRBD1 (6 bases). V lost 0 bases and J lost 4, with 12 bases in between. Germline V gene data show CDR1 as SGHTA and CDR2 as FQGNSA. This CDR3 comprises 15 residues. CDR3: CASSLAGSRGYGYTF. The CDR3 DNA reads as TGTGCCAGCAGCTTAGCGGGCAGCAGGGGCTATGGCTACACCTTC.

This chain joins TRBV7-2 and TRBJ2-3, with 9 bases identical to TRBD2. The CDR3 sequence is 16 residues long. CDR1 is SGHTA, CDR2 FQGNSA, per germline. V was clipped by 3 bases and J by 2 bases; unmatched bases: 6. The CDR3 bases are TGTGCCAGCAGCTTCTGGACTAGCGCCTTCACAGATACGCAGTATTTT. Translating gives CASSFWTSAFTDTQYF.

This sequence joins TRBV9 and TRBJ2-1; TRBD1 might be the D (5 bases). The CDR3 spans 13 residues. Germline assignment: CDR1 SGDLS and CDR2 YYNGEE. Trimming removed 0 bases at V and 14 bases at J, with 15 bases between. For the CDR3, the DNA is TGTGCCAGCAGCGTAGGGATTTCCCAGGGTGAGTTCTTC. This gives the protein CASSVGISQGEFF.

This clone was seen only once. V gene TRBV7-8 combines with J gene TRBJ2-2; TRBD1 agrees at 10 bases. Germline lookup yields CDR1 SGHVS and CDR2 FQNEAQ. The CDR3 totals 18 residues. Unmatched junction bases numbered 16, after V lost 5 bases and J lost 7 bases. The CDR3 is CASSRPLPRQGASGELFF. CDR3 in DNA: TGTGCCAGCAGCCGTCCCCTCCCTAGACAGGGGGCAAGCGGGGAGCTGTTTTTT.

The chain has TRBV28 and TRBJ2-7; D uncertain. CDR3 size: 12 residues. The V and J ends lost 5 bases and 5 bases respectively, with 10 bases between them. Per germline, CDR1 MDHEN and CDR2 SYDVKM. CDR3 DNA sequence: TGTGCCAGCAGTCCCCACACCCACGAGCAGTACTTC. Its translation is CASSPHTHEQYF.

This chain connects TRBV18 to TRBJ1-2; a possible D gene is TRBD1 (5 bases). The V end lost 5 bases, the J end lost 6 bases, and 22 bases lay between the germline ends. Germline assignment: CDR1 KGHSH and CDR2 LQKENI. This CDR3 comprises 16 residues. The CDR3 nucleotides are TGTGCCAGCTCAGAAATCCAGACAGTGACGGGCGATGGCTACACCTTC. It is translated as CASSEIQTVTGDGYTF.

This chain joins TRBV11-3 and TRBJ2-3; 10 bases agree with TRBD2. V lost 4 bases, J lost 5 bases, and 9 bases stayed unmatched. This CDR3 region has 16 residues. The germline CDR1 and CDR2 sequences are SGHNT and YENEEA. CDR3 loop: CASSYDSGRFGDTQYF. The CDR3 DNA sequence: TGTGCCAGCAGCTACGATAGCGGGAGGTTCGGAGATACGCAGTATTTT. Filled out from reference TRBV11-3 and TRBJ2-3, the complete variable domain reads EAGVVQSPRYKIIEKKQPVAFWCNPISGHNTLYWYLQNLGQGPELLIRYENEEAVDDSQLPKDRFSAERLKGVDSTLKIQPAELGDSAVYLCASSYDSGRFGDTQYFGPGTRLTVL.